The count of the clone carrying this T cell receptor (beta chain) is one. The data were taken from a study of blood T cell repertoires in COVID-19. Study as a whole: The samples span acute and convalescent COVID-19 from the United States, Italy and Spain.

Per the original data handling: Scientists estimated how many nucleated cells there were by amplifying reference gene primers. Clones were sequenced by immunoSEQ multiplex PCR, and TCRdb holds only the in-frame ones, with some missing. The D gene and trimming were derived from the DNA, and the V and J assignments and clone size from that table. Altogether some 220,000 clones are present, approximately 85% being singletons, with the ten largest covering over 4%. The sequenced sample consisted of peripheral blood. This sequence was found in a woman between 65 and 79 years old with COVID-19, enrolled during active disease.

CDR3 loop: CASSLLSPGRGTEAFF. The CDR3 DNA sequence: TGTGCCAGCAGCCTTCTTTCCCCTGGAAGGGGCACTGAAGCTTTCTTT. The chain carries TRBV7-9 and TRBJ1-1; D may be TRBD1 (5 bases). Trimming took 5 bases from V and 4 from J, leaving 20 bases between them. This CDR3 comprises 16 residues. Germline CDR1 SEHNR, CDR2 FQNEAQ (reference sequence).